This TCR beta chain was sequenced in a study of blood T cell repertoires in COVID-19. Study-level background: Samples of COVID-19 (acute and convalescent) were obtained from the United States, Italy and Spain. Nucleic acid was either cDNA or gDNA, and it came from T cells, B-cell-depleted T cells, or PBMCs.

V gave up 4 bases and J gave up 5 bases; unmatched junction bases: 6. The CDR3 extends over 15 amino acids. Per the germline V gene, CDR1 is SNHLY and CDR2 is FYNNEI. The table came from immunoSEQ multiplex PCR; TCRdb's copy has only in-frame clones and leaves some out. This table holds under 400,000 clones, roughly 87% found once. The Seattle patients joined while their infection was active and were tracked longitudinally afterward. This TCR was recovered from a woman in her fifties or sixties with COVID-19, enrolled during active disease. The sequencing input was peripheral blood. The chain is built from TRBV2 and TRBJ2-5; 11 bases match TRBD2. CDR3 amino acids: CASSVGLAGYETQYF. The CDR3 DNA reads as TGTGCCAGCAGTGTAGGACTAGCGGGCTATGAGACCCAGTACTTC.